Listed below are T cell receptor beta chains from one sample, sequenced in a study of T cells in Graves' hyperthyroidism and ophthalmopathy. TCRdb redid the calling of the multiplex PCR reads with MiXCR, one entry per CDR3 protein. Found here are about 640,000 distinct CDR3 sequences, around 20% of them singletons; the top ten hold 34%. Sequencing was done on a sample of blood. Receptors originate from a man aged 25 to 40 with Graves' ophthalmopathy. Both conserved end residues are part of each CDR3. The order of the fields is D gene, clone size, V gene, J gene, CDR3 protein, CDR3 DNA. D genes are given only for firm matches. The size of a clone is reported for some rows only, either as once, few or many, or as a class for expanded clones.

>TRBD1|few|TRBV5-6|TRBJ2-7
CASISGMGTGGGEQYF
TGTGCCAGCATCTCAGGGATGGGGACAGGGGGTGGCGAGCAGTACTTC
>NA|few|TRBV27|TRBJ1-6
CASSLKQWTPLHF
TGTGCCAGCAGTTTGAAGCAGTGGACACCCCTCCACTTT
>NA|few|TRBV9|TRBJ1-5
CASSSSADSNQPQHF
TGTGCCAGCAGCTCCTCCGCGGATAGCAATCAGCCCCAGCATTTT
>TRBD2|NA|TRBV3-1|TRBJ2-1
CASSQVGLAGVDEQFF
TGTGCCAGCAGCCAAGTGGGACTAGCGGGAGTGGATGAGCAGTTCTTC
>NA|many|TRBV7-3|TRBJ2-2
CASSTPGAGELFF
TGTGCCAGCAGCACCCCCGGAGCCGGGGAGCTGTTTTTT
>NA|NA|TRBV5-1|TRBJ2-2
CASSLAGTGGAGELFF
TGCGCCAGCAGCTTGGCCGGAACAGGTGGAGCCGGGGAGCTGTTTTTT
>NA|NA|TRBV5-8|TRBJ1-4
CASSLWAGDEKLFF
TGTGCCAGCAGCTTGTGGGCAGGGGATGAAAAACTGTTTTTT
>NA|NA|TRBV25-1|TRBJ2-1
CASSEFLAVTYNEQFF
TGTGCCAGCAGTGAATTCCTAGCCGTTACCTACAATGAGCAGTTCTTC
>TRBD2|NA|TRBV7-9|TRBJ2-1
CASSPTRGGRAGNEQFF
TGTGCCAGCAGCCCTACCCGAGGCGGGAGGGCGGGTAATGAGCAGTTCTTC
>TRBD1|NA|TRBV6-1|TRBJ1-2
CASRKENRGDGYTF
TGTGCCAGCAGAAAGGAGAACAGGGGGGATGGCTACACCTTC
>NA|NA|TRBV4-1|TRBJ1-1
CASSQVGIGRAFF
TGCGCCAGCAGCCAAGTGGGTATAGGGAGAGCTTTCTTT
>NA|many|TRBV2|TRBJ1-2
CASSDYVVGYGYTF
TGTGCCAGCAGTGACTACGTGGTTGGATATGGCTACACCTTC
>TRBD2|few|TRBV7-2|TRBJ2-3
CASSFPPRTSLGRVDTQYF
TGTGCCAGCAGCTTTCCCCCCCGGACTAGCTTGGGCAGGGTAGATACGCAGTATTTT
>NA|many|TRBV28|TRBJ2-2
CASRQGGGELFF
TGTGCCAGCAGGCAGGGGGGGGGGGAGCTGTTTTTT
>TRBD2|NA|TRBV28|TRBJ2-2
CASSFAYVAGGPYTGELFF
TGTGCCAGCAGTTTCGCTTACGTAGCGGGAGGGCCCTACACCGGGGAGCTGTTTTTT
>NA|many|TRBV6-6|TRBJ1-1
CASSYGHANTEAFF
TGTGCCAGCAGTTACGGACACGCGAACACTGAAGCTTTCTTT
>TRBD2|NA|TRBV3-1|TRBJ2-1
CASSQEGTSREQFF
TGTGCCAGCAGCCAAGAGGGGACTAGTCGTGAGCAGTTCTTC
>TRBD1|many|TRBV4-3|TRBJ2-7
CASSQQTGSGEQYF
TGCGCCAGCAGCCAACAGACAGGGTCGGGCGAGCAGTACTTC
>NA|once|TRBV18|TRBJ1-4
CASSPLAGANEKLFF
TGTGCCAGCTCCCCACTCGCGGGGGCTAATGAAAAACTGTTTTTT
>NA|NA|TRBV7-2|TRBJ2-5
CASSRRGGNQETQYF
TGTGCCAGCAGCCGTCGAGGCGGAAATCAAGAGACCCAGTACTTC
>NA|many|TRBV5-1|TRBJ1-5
CASSPEGGRNQPQHF
TGCGCCAGCAGCCCCGAGGGGGGCCGGAATCAGCCCCAGCATTTT
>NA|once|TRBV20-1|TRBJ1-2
CSARDFTGGGDGYTF
TGCAGTGCTAGAGATTTTACAGGCGGGGGGGATGGCTACACCTTC
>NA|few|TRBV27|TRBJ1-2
CASSLDRNSGYGYTF
TGTGCCAGCAGTTTGGACCGTAATAGTGGCTATGGCTACACCTTC
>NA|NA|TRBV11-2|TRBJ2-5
CASSSYRDMETQYF
TGTGCCAGCAGCTCATACCGGGATATGGAGACCCAGTACTTC
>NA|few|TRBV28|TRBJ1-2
CASRRSLQSNYTF
TGTGCCAGCAGGAGAAGCCTACAGAGTAACTACACCTTC